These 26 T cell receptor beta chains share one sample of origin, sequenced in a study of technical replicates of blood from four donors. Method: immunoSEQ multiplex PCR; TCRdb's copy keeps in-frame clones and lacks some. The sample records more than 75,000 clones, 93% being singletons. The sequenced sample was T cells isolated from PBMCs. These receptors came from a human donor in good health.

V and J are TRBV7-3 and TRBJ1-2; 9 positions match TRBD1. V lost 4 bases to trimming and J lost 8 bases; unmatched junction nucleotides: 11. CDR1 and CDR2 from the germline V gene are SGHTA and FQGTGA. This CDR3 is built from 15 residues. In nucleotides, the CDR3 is TGTGCCAGCAGCTCACTAACGGTGACAGGGGGAGGCTACACCTTC. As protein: CASSSLTVTGGGYTF.

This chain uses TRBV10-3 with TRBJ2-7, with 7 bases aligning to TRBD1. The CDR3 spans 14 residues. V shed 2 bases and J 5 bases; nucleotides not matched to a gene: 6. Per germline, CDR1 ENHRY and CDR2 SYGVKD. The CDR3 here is CAISEPRQGNEQYF. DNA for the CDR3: TGTGCCATCAGTGAGCCCCGACAGGGCAACGAGCAGTACTTC.

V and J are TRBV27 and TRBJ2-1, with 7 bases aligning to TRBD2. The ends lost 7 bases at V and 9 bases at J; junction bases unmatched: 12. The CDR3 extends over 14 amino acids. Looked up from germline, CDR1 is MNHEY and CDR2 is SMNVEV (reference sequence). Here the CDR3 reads CASKFAGEGGEQFF. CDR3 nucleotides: TGTGCCAGCAAGTTCGCGGGAGAAGGCGGTGAGCAGTTCTTC.

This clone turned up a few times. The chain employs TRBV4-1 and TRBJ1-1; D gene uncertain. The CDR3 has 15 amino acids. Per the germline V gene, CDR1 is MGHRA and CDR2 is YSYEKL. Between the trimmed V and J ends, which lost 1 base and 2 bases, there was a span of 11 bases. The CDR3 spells CASSQGQLRNTEAFF. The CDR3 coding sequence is TGCGCCAGCAGCCAAGGACAACTCCGAAACACTGAAGCTTTCTTT.

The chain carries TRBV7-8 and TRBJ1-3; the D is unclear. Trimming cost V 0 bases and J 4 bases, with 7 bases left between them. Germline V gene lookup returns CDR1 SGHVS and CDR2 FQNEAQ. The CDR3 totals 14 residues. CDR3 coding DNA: TGTGCCAGCAGCTTAGCGTCGGTCGGAAACACCATATATTTT. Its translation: CASSLASVGNTIYF.

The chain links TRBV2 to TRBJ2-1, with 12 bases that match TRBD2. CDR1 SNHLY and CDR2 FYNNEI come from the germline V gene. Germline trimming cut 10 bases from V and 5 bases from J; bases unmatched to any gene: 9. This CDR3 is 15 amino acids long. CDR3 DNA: TGTGCCACCACAAAGACTAGCGGGAGACACAATGAGCAGTTCTTC. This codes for CATTKTSGRHNEQFF. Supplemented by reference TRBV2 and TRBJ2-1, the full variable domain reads EPEVTQTPSHQVTQMGQEVILRCVPISNHLYFYWYRQILGQKVEFLVSFYNNEISEKSEIFDDQFSVERPDGSNFTLKIRSTKLEDSAMYFCATTKTSGRHNEQFFGPGTRLTVL.

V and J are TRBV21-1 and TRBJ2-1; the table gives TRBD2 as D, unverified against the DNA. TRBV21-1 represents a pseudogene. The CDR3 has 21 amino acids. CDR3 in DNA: TGTGCCAGAACGGACAGGGGGTCTAGCGGGAAGAAACCTGCCTCCTACAATGAGCAGTTCTTC. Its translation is CARTDRGSSGKKPASYNEQFF.

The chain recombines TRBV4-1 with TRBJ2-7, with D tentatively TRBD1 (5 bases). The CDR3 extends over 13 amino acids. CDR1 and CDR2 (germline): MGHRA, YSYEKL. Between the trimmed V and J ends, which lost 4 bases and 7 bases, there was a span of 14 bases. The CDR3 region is CASSPTVGREQYF. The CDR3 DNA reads TGCGCCAGCAGCCCAACGGTGGGGCGGGAGCAGTACTTC.

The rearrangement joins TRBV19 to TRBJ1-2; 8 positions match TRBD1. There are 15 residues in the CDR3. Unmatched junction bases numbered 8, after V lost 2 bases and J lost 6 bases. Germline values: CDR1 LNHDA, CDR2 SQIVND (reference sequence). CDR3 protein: CASSISRTGSDGYTF. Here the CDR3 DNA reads TGTGCCAGTAGTATATCCCGGACAGGGAGCGATGGCTACACCTTC. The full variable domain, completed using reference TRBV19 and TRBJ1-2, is DGGITQSPKYLFRKEGQNVTLSCEQNLNHDAMYWYRQDPGQGLRLIYYSQIVNDFQKGDIAEGYSVSREKKESFPLTVTSAQKNPTAFYLCASSISRTGSDGYTFGSGTRLTVV.

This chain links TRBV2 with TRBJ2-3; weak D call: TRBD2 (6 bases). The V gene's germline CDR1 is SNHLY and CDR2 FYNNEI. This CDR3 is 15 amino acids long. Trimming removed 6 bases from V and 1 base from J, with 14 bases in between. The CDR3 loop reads CASRGSGPRTDTQYF. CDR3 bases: TGTGCCAGCAGAGGGAGCGGGCCCCGCACAGATACGCAGTATTTT.

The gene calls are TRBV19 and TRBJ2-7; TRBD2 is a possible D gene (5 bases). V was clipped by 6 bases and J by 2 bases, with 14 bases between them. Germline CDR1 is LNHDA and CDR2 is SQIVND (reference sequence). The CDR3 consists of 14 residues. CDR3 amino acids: CASSVSGGPYEQYF. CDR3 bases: TGTGCCAGTAGCGTCAGCGGCGGCCCCTACGAGCAGTACTTC.

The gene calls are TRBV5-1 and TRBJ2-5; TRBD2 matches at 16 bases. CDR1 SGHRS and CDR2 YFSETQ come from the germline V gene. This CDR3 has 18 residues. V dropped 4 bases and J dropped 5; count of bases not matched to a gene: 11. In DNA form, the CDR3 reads TGCGCCAGCAGCCTCTCCGGGACTAGCGGGGGGGCCGGGGAGACCCAGTACTTC. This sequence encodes CASSLSGTSGGAGETQYF.

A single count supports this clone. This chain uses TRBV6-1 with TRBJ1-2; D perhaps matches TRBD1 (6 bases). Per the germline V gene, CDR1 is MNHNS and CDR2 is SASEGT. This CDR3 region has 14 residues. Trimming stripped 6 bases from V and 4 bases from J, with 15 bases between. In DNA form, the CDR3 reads TGTGCCAGCAGGAATACAGGGACGATCTATGGCTACACCTTC. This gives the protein CASRNTGTIYGYTF.

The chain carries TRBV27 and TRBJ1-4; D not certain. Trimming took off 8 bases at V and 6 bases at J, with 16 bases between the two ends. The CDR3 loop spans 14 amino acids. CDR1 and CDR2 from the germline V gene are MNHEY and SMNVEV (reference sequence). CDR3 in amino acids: CASLQARPYEKLFF. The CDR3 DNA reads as TGTGCCAGCCTCCAGGCCAGGCCGTATGAAAAACTGTTTTTT.

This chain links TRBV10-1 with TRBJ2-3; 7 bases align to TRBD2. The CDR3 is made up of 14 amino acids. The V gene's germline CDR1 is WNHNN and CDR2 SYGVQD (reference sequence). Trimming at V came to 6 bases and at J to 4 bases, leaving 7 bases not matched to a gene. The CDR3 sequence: CASRPGTTADTQYF. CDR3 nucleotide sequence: TGCGCCAGCAGACCCGGGACTACGGCAGATACGCAGTATTTT.

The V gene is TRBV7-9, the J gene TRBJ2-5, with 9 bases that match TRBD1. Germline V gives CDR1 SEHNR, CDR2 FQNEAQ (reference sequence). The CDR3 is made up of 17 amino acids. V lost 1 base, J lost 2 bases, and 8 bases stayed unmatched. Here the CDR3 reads CASSLVGDRGIQETQYF. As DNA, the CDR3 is TGTGCCAGCAGCTTAGTAGGAGACAGGGGGATACAAGAGACCCAGTACTTC.

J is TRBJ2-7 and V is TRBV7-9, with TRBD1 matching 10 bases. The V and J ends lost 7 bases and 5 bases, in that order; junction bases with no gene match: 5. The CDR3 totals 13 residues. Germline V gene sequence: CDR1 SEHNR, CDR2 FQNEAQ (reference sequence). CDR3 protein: CASNRQGAHEQYF. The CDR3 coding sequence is TGTGCCAGCAATCGACAGGGGGCCCACGAGCAGTACTTC.

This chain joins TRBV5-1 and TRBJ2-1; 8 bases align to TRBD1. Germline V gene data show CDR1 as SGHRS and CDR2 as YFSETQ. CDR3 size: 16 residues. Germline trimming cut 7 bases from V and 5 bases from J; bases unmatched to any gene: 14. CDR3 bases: TGCGCCAGCTCCCTTCTAACAGGACAGGGTCACAATGAGCAGTTCTTC. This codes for CASSLLTGQGHNEQFF.

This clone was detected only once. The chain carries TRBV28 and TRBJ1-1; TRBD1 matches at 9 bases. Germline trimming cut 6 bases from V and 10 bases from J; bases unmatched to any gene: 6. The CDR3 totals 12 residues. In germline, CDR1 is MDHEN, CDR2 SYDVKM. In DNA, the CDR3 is TGTGCCAGCAGGTTAGGGGGACAGGGAGCTTTCTTT. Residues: CASRLGGQGAFF.

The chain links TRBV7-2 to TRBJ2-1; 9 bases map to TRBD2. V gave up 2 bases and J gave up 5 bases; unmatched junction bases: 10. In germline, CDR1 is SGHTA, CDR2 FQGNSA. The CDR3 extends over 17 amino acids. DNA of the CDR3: TGTGCCAGCAGCTTAATCGCTGGCGGGAGGGCCGACAATGAGCAGTTCTTC. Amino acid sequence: CASSLIAGGRADNEQFF.

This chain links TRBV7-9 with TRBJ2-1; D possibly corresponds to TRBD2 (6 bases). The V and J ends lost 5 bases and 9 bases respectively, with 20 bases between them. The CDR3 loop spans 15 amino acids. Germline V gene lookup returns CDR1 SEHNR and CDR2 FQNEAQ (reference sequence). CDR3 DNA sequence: TGTGCCAGCAGCGAAATGTCCGGTGTCGGGGGTGAGCAGTTCTTC. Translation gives CASSEMSGVGGEQFF.

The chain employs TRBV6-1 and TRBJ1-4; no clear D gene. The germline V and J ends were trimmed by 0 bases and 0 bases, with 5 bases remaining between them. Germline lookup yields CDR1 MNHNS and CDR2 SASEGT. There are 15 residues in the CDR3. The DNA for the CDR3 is TGTGCCAGCAGTGAAGCCTCAGCAACTAATGAAAAACTGTTTTTT. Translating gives CASSEASATNEKLFF.

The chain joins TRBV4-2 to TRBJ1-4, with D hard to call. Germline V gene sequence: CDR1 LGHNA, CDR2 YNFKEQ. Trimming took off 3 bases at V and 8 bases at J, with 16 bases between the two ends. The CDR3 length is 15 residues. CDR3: CASSQNLGWREKLFF. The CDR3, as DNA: TGTGCCAGCAGCCAGAACCTGGGTTGGAGAGAAAAACTGTTTTTT.

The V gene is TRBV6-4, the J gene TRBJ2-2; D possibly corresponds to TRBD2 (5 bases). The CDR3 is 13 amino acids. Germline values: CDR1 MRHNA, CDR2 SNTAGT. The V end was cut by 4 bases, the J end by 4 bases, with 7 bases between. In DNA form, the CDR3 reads TGTGCCAGCAGTGGAGGGTTCACCGGGGAGCTGTTTTTT. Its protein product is CASSGGFTGELFF.

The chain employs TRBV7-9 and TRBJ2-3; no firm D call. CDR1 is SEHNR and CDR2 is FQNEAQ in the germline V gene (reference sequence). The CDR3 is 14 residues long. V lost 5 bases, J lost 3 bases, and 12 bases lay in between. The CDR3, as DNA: TGTGCCAGCAGCCGAGGTCTCAATACAGATACGCAGTATTTT. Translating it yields CASSRGLNTDTQYF. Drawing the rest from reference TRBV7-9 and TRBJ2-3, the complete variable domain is DTGVSQNPRHKITKRGQNVTFRCDPISEHNRLYWYRQTLGQGPEFLTYFQNEAQLEKSRLLSDRFSAERPKGSFSTLEIQRTEQGDSAMYLCASSRGLNTDTQYFGPGTRLTVL.

The chain's CDR3 is CASSERTGLRGDEKLFF. CDR3 sequence (DNA): TGTGCCAGCAGTGAACGGACAGGGTTGAGGGGTGATGAAAAACTGTTTTTT. The chain links TRBV25-1 to TRBJ1-4; 8 positions agree with TRBD1. CDR3 length equals 17 residues. J gave up 6 bases and V 2 bases, and 11 bases lay outside the gene matches. In germline, CDR1 is MGHDK, CDR2 SYGVNS.